Sequencing of this TCR beta chain was carried out in a study of blood T cell repertoires in COVID-19. About the study: From T cells, B-cell-depleted T cells, or PBMCs came the material, which was cDNA or gDNA.

Profiled with immunoSEQ multiplex PCR; TCRdb holds only in-frame clones, not every one. The data contain some 150,000 clones, approximately 84% of them singletons. Germline loops: CDR1 SGHAT, CDR2 FQNNGV. V lost 1 base to trimming and J lost 1 base, with 7 bases between them. The CDR3 runs 14 residues. The J gene is TRBJ1-1, the V gene TRBV11-2, with a weak D call TRBD1 (5 bases). The TCR was taken from a human donor with acute or convalescent COVID-19. The donor label of this sample is uncertain. Material: peripheral blood. CDR3 bases: TGTGCCAGCAGCTTAGCCGGGGGGAACACTGAAGCTTTCTTT. Translating it yields CASSLAGGNTEAFF.